These T cell receptor beta chains were read from a single sample in a study of cytomegalovirus exposure and HLA in healthy donors. The repertoire was sequenced with immunoSEQ multiplex PCR; TCRdb's copy has only in-frame clones and lacks some. The sample lists about 140,000 clones; 70% to 90% were seen once. Sequenced input: PBMCs. Receptors were obtained from a woman in her thirties or forties in good health and CMV-seropositive. CDR3s include the opening cysteine and the closing phenylalanine or tryptophan. Size is omitted from some rows. Given values are once, few, many or a class for expanded clones.

>TRBV7-9|TRBJ2-1|NA
CASRPPAGVRSYNEQFF
>TRBV2|TRBJ2-5|NA
CASSQRGDQETQYF
>TRBV7-9|TRBJ1-2|NA
CASSSGTENGYTF
>TRBV18|TRBJ1-5|NA
CASSPNIRQPQHF
>TRBV2|TRBJ2-3|NA
CASSHTSGRLDTQYF
>TRBV11-2|TRBJ1-6|NA
CASLRGQGNSPLHF
>TRBV9|TRBJ2-1|NA
CASRDSSGSHEQFF
>TRBV30|TRBJ2-7|NA
CACRGGTYEQYF
>TRBV27|TRBJ2-3|NA
CASSLAGGRKQYF
>TRBV6-1|TRBJ2-3|NA
CASSSLDADTQYF
>TRBV4-1|TRBJ2-7|NA
CASSVLRGSYEQYF
>TRBV10-3|TRBJ2-7|NA
CAISMRGGNEQYF
>TRBV5-1|TRBJ1-1|NA
CASSLGQFTEAFF
>TRBV10-3|TRBJ1-4|few
CAISERVGEKLFF
>TRBV15|TRBJ2-2|NA
CATSWTEMTGELFF
>TRBV30|TRBJ1-1|NA
CATPGTESISEAEAFF
>TRBV7-2|TRBJ2-7|NA
CASSLVGTSGKVEQYF
>TRBV5-4|TRBJ2-7|NA
CASSSGAYEQYF
>TRBV18|TRBJ1-6|NA
CASSSGDSPLHF
>TRBV4-3|TRBJ2-3|once
CASSQMGGQRTDTQYF
>TRBV6-5|TRBJ1-3|NA
CATYYVQGSGNTIYF
>TRBV4-2|TRBJ2-1|NA
CASSPGGMSSGGNWEQFF
>TRBV19|TRBJ2-6|NA
CASSVPGGTGANVLTF
>TRBV28|TRBJ1-2|NA
CASSSYGYTF
>TRBV5-1|TRBJ2-5|NA
CASSGTREETQYF
>TRBV28|TRBJ2-7|NA
CASSLGGLAGVPYEQYF
>TRBV5-5|TRBJ1-5|once
CASSSQGQPQHF
>TRBV2|TRBJ2-3|NA
CASSADRGTDTQYF
>TRBV7-9|NA|NA
CASSFDRDLSYEQYF
>TRBV28|TRBJ2-1|once
CASRVGGGAYNEQFF
>TRBV6-5|TRBJ1-5|NA
CASSLTRTGYQPQHF
>TRBV7-9|TRBJ1-1|NA
CASSLVRGSTEAFF
>TRBV30|TRBJ2-1|NA
CAWKLSGVYNEQFF
>TRBV20-1|TRBJ2-5|NA
CSVGDQYF
>TRBV27|TRBJ2-7|NA
CASSGGGDVNEQYF
>TRBV9|TRBJ2-1|NA
CASSQWSSDEDEQFF
>TRBV7-2|TRBJ2-7|NA
CASSLDRRIDEQYF
>TRBV10-1|TRBJ2-3|NA
CASSSSVNTDTQYF
>TRBV27|TRBJ2-3|NA
CASSRDFGDTQYF
>TRBV27|TRBJ2-1|NA
CASRTRGTGSYNEQFF
>TRBV14|TRBJ1-5|once
CASTTTDSNQPQHF
>TRBV10-1|TRBJ2-1|NA
CASRSGRDSNEQFF
>TRBV2|TRBJ2-7|NA
CASSAGFYEQYF
>TRBV18|TRBJ2-1|NA
CASSSYGGEQFF